This T cell receptor (beta chain) appears in the sequencing data of a study of blood T cell repertoires in COVID-19. Study context: COVID-19 samples from acute and convalescent phases originated in the United States, Italy and Spain. The analysed material was cDNA or gDNA that came from T cells, B-cell-depleted T cells, or PBMCs.

This clone showed up just a few times. Trimming cost V 6 bases and J 4 bases; bases outside gene matches: 5. This CDR3 region has 13 residues. Per germline, CDR1 MDHEN and CDR2 SYDVKM. The authors' processing: Amplification of reference gene primers provided the estimated nucleated cell counts. Measured with immunoSEQ multiplex PCR; TCRdb has only the in-frame clones, and not every one. For V, J and clone size, that table is used; D and trimming come from the DNA. The table lists around 260,000 clones, 86% of them singletons, with about 3% in the top ten. The V call is TRBV28, the J call TRBJ1-2; 7 bases align to TRBD1. The source of this sequence is a woman aged 30 to 39 with active or convalescent COVID-19. The material sequenced was peripheral blood. Here the CDR3 DNA reads TGTGCCAGCAGAAGACAGGGCCTCTATGGCTACACCTTC. It is translated as CASRRQGLYGYTF.